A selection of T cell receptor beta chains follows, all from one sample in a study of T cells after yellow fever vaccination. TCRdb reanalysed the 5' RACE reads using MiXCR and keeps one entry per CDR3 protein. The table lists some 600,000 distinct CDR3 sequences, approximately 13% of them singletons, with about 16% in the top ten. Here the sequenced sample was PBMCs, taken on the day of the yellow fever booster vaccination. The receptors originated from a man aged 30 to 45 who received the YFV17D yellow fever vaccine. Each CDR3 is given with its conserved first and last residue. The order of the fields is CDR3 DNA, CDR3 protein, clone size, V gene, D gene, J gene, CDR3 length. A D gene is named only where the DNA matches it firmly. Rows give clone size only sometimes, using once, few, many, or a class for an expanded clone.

TGTGCCAGCAGCCAGAACTCCAGAGGTACGCAGTATTTT	CASSQNSRGTQYF	few	TRBV3-1	.	TRBJ2-3	13
TGTGCCAGCTCCTTTGACCCATACAATGAGCAGTTCTTC	CASSFDPYNEQFF	many	TRBV6-4	.	TRBJ2-1	13
TGTGCCAGCAGCCCTCCGGGACTAAGCACAGATACGCAGTATTTT	CASSPPGLSTDTQYF	few	TRBV7-2	TRBD2	TRBJ2-3	15
TGTGCCAGCAGCTTGCTAGCGGGAGGTTTCCAAGAGACCCAGTACTTC	CASSLLAGGFQETQYF	few	TRBV11-2	TRBD2	TRBJ2-5	16
TGTGCCAGCAGCCAGACCGGGACATCCTACGAGCAGTACTTC	CASSQTGTSYEQYF	.	TRBV7-2	.	TRBJ2-7	14
TGCAGTGCCTTTTCCAACTCCTACGAGCAGTACTTC	CSAFSNSYEQYF	.	TRBV20-1	.	TRBJ2-7	12
TGTGCCAGCAGCTTAAGTACTAAGGAGACCCAGTACTTC	CASSLSTKETQYF	few	TRBV7-9	.	TRBJ2-5	13
TGCAGTGCTGGGCGGCGTAACCAAGAGACCCAGTACTTC	CSAGRRNQETQYF	few	TRBV20-1	.	TRBJ2-5	13
TGTGCCAGCAGCTTGGGAACTACAGCCAGCAATCAGCCCCAGCATTTT	CASSLGTTASNQPQHF	.	TRBV7-9	.	TRBJ1-5	16
TGTGCCAGCAGCCGACCGGGGAAGGCGAATGAAAAACTGTTTTTT	CASSRPGKANEKLFF	.	TRBV12-3/TRBV12-4	.	TRBJ1-4	15
TGTGCCAGCAGCCAGACAGGGGCGGGTCAGCCCCAGCATTTT	CASSQTGAGQPQHF	.	TRBV14	TRBD1	TRBJ1-5	14
TGCGCCAGCAGCAGGCAAGGCCCGGGACTAGCGGGAGCCCAGGAGACCCAGTACTTC	CASSRQGPGLAGAQETQYF	.	TRBV5-1	TRBD2	TRBJ2-5	19
TGTGCCAGCAGCTTGATCAGGGGGCGAAATGAGCAGTTCTTC	CASSLIRGRNEQFF	many	TRBV7-9	TRBD1	TRBJ2-1	14
TGTGCCAGCAGTTACGAGGAGGGAATCATCTACAATGAGCAGTTCTTC	CASSYEEGIIYNEQFF	.	TRBV6-2/TRBV6-3	.	TRBJ2-1	16
TGCGCCAGCAGCCAAGCTCTAGCGGGACTCACAGATACGCAGTATTTT	CASSQALAGLTDTQYF	.	TRBV4-3	TRBD2	TRBJ2-3	16
TGTGCCAGTAGTATCCGTCGCGGGTCTCAACAGCCCCAGCATTTT	CASSIRRGSQQPQHF	.	TRBV19	.	TRBJ1-5	15
TGTGCTAGTGTTCTTCCAGGGGAAGGCACCGGGGAGCTGTTTTTT	CASVLPGEGTGELFF	few	TRBV12-5	.	TRBJ2-2	15
TGTGCCAGTAAACAGGGGGCGCGTTGGGATGGCTACACCTTC	CASKQGARWDGYTF	few	TRBV7-9	TRBD1	TRBJ1-2	14
TGCAGTGCTCCCCCACCGACAGGGTTTTTGTACGAGCAGTACTTC	CSAPPPTGFLYEQYF	.	TRBV20-1	TRBD1	TRBJ2-7	15
TGTGCCAGCAGCCACCGGACGACCTACGAGCAGTACTTC	CASSHRTTYEQYF	.	TRBV5-6	.	TRBJ2-7	13
TGTGCCATCAGTGGGTTAGCGGGACAGGGAAACATTCAGTACTTC	CAISGLAGQGNIQYF	.	TRBV10-3	.	TRBJ2-4	15
TGTGCCACCGGGACTAGCACGGGGGAGACCCAGTACTTC	CATGTSTGETQYF	few	TRBV7-2	TRBD2	TRBJ2-5	13
TGCAGTGCTAGATCAGACAGGGTTCCCTCCTACGAGCAGTACTTC	CSARSDRVPSYEQYF	.	TRBV20-1	TRBD1	TRBJ2-7	15
TGTGCCAGCAGGCGCGCGACCTCCTACGAGCAGTACTTC	CASRRATSYEQYF	.	TRBV7-9	.	TRBJ2-7	13
TGCGCCAGCAGCCCATGGGACACCCAAGAGACCCAGTACTTC	CASSPWDTQETQYF	.	TRBV5-1	.	TRBJ2-5	14
TGTGCCAGCAGCTTGCAACAGGAGGATGGCTACACCTTC	CASSLQQEDGYTF	.	TRBV7-3	.	TRBJ1-2	13
TGCAGTGCTAGAGATCAGATCAGGGGTGAGGAGACCCAGTACTTC	CSARDQIRGEETQYF	.	TRBV20-1	.	TRBJ2-5	15
TGCAGCGTTGTGCCTAGCGGGAGGGCCTGGACAGATACGCAGTATTTT	CSVVPSGRAWTDTQYF	.	TRBV29-1	TRBD2	TRBJ2-3	16
TGTGCCAGCAGTACCGCGGACAGGGGCTATGGCTACACCTTC	CASSTADRGYGYTF	.	TRBV6-1	TRBD1	TRBJ1-2	14
TGTGCCAGCAGTTACCGGGGACAGGGGAATGAAAAACTGTTTTTT	CASSYRGQGNEKLFF	few	TRBV6-5	TRBD1	TRBJ1-4	15
TGTGCCAGTAGAACAGGGATCTTCACAGATACGCAGTATTTT	CASRTGIFTDTQYF	.	TRBV19	.	TRBJ2-3	14
TGCAGTGCTAGTCTAGCGGGTCACGAGCAGTACTTC	CSASLAGHEQYF	.	TRBV20-1	TRBD2	TRBJ2-7	12
TGTGCCAGCAGCATTTCGGGGTACGAGCAGTACTTC	CASSISGYEQYF	.	TRBV11-2	.	TRBJ2-7	12
TGTGCCAGCAGTTACTCGACTAGCGGGAGGCACGAGCAGTACTTC	CASSYSTSGRHEQYF	.	TRBV6-5	TRBD2	TRBJ2-7	15
TGTGCCAGCAGTTACTCGGGGAGTATACAGGGGGTGTCAGATACGCAGTATTTT	CASSYSGSIQGVSDTQYF	many	TRBV6-5	TRBD1	TRBJ2-3	18
TGTGCCAGCAGCCCTTTGACAAGTACCTACGAGCAGTACTTC	CASSPLTSTYEQYF	.	TRBV9	.	TRBJ2-7	14
TGTGCCGTCGGTGACCTATGGAATGAGCAGTTCTTC	CAVGDLWNEQFF	.	TRBV24-1	.	TRBJ2-1	12
TGCAGTGCTAGAGATCCCTCCAAAAACATTCAGTACTTC	CSARDPSKNIQYF	.	TRBV20-1	.	TRBJ2-4	13
TGTGCCAGTGTCCCCGCCGGGACAGGGAACGGCTACACCTTC	CASVPAGTGNGYTF	.	TRBV19	TRBD1	TRBJ1-2	14
TGTGCCAGCAGCTCCGACAGGGCCCCCTACAATGAGCAGTTCTTC	CASSSDRAPYNEQFF	few	TRBV7-2	TRBD1	TRBJ2-1	15
TGTGCCAGCAGTTACGAGCTGGGATACCGCTCCTACGAGCAGTACTTC	CASSYELGYRSYEQYF	.	TRBV6-2/TRBV6-3	.	TRBJ2-7	16
TGTGCCAGCATCTCCCATGGGTCCGGACCTAATGAAAAACTGTTTTTT	CASISHGSGPNEKLFF	.	TRBV28	.	TRBJ1-4	16
TGTGCCAGCAGCCCCAGGACTAGCGGGAGGGGTGAGACCCAGTACTTC	CASSPRTSGRGETQYF	many	TRBV7-9	TRBD2	TRBJ2-5	16
TGTGCCTGGAGTGTTGGGGCGGGAGAGGTCACCGGGGAGCTGTTTTTT	CAWSVGAGEVTGELFF	.	TRBV30	TRBD2	TRBJ2-2	16
TGCAGTGCTAGTTCGGACTCTGGAAACACCATATATTTT	CSASSDSGNTIYF	.	TRBV20-1	.	TRBJ1-3	13
TGTGCCACCAGTGGGGCGACAAGACAAGAGACCCAGTACTTC	CATSGATRQETQYF	.	TRBV24-1	.	TRBJ2-5	14
TGTGCCAGCAGCCGAACTATCCTCTCCGGGGTTTCCTACGAGCAGTACTTC	CASSRTILSGVSYEQYF	.	TRBV7-9	.	TRBJ2-7	17
TGTGCCAGCAGTTTACCGACTACGAGCACGTACGAGCAGTACTTC	CASSLPTTSTYEQYF	few	TRBV28	.	TRBJ2-7	15
TGTGCCAGCAGTTCCCCCCCGACTAGCGGGAAAGAGACCCAGTACTTC	CASSSPPTSGKETQYF	many	TRBV27	TRBD2	TRBJ2-5	16
TGTGCCAGCTCACCCGGTGCTAGTTGGAAGACCCAGTACTTC	CASSPGASWKTQYF	.	TRBV18	.	TRBJ2-5	14
TGTGCCAGCAGCCCAGGACAGCTAATGTACTTC	CASSPGQLMYF	.	TRBV12-3/TRBV12-4	.	TRBJ2-7	11
TGCAGTGCTGAGCAGGGGAGCAATCAGCCCCAGCATTTT	CSAEQGSNQPQHF	.	TRBV20-1	.	TRBJ1-5	13